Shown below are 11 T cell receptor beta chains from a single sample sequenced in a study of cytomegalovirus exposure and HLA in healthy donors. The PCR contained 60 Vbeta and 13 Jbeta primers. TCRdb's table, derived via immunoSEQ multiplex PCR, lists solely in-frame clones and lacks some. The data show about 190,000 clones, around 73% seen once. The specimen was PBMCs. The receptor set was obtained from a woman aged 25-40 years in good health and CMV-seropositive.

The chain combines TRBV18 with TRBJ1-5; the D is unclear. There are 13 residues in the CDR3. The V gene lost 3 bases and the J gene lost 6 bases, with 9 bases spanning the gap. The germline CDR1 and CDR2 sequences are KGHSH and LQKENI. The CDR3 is CASSPLAGQPQHF. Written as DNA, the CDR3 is TGTGCCAGCTCACCTCTAGCTGGTCAGCCCCAGCATTTT.

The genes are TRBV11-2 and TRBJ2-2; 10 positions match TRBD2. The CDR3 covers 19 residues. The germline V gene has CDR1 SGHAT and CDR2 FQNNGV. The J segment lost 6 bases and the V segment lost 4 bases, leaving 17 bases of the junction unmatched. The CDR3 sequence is CASSSLRSSGREVSGELFF. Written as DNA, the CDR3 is TGTGCCAGCAGCTCCTTACGGTCCAGCGGGAGGGAGGTTTCCGGGGAGCTGTTTTTT.

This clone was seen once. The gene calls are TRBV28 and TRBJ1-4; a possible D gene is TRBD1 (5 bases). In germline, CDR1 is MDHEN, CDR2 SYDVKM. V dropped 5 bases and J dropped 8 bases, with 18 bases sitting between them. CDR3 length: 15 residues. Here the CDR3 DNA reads TGTGCCAGCAGTGGCCAGGAGGGTGGGGGGGAAAAACTGTTTTTT. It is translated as CASSGQEGGGEKLFF.

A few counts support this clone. CDR3 amino acids: CASSLSIGQGYSYEQYF. The CDR3 DNA reads TGTGCCAGCAGTTTATCGATTGGACAGGGCTACTCCTACGAGCAGTACTTC. The genes are TRBV27 and TRBJ2-7; TRBD1 aligns across 8 bases. This CDR3 comprises 17 residues. V shed 0 bases, J shed 0 bases, and the junction held 7 bases outside the gene matches. Germline CDR1 is MNHEY and CDR2 is SMNVEV (reference sequence).

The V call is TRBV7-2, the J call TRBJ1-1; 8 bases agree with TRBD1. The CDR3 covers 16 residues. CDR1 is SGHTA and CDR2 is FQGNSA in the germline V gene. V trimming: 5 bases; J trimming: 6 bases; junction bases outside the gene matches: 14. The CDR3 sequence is CASSLLGSGGASEAFF. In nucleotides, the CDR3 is TGTGCCAGCAGCCTCTTGGGGTCAGGGGGCGCTTCTGAAGCTTTCTTT.

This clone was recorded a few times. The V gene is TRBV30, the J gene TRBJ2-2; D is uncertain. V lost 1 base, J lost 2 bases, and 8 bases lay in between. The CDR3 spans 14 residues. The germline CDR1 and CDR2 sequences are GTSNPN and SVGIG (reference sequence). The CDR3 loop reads CAWSDVANTGELFF. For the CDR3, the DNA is TGTGCCTGGAGTGATGTGGCAAACACCGGGGAGCTGTTTTTT.

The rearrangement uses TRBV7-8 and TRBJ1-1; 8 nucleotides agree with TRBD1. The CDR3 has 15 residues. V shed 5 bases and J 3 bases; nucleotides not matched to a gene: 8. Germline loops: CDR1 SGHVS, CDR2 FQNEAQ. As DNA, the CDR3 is TGTGCCAGCAGCAAGAACAGGGGGTCGTACACTGAAGCTTTCTTT. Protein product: CASSKNRGSYTEAFF.

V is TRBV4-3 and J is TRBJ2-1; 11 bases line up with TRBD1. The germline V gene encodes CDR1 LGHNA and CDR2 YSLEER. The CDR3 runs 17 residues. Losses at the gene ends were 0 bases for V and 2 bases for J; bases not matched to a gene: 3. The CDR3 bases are TGCGCCAGCAGCCAAGAGGGGACAGGGGGGGCCTACAATGAGCAGTTCTTC. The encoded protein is CASSQEGTGGAYNEQFF.

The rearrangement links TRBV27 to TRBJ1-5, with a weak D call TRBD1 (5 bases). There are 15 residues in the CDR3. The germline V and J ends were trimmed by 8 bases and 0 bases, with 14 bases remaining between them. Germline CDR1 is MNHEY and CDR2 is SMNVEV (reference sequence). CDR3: CASGRAGLSNQPQHF. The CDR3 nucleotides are TGTGCCAGCGGGAGGGCAGGGCTTAGCAATCAGCCCCAGCATTTT.

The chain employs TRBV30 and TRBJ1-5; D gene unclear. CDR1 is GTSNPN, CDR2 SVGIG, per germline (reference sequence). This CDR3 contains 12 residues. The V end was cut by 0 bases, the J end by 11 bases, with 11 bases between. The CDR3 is CAWSVLGMAQHF. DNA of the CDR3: TGTGCCTGGAGTGTACTAGGGATGGCCCAGCATTTT.

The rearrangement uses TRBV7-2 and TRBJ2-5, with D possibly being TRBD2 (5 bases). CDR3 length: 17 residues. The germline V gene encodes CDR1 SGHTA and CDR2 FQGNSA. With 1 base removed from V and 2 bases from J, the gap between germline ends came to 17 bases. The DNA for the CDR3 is TGTGCCAGCAGCTTAGTTCCTAGAATAGAGGGTCAAGAGACCCAGTACTTC. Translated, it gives CASSLVPRIEGQETQYF.